The next 28 T cell receptor beta chains were all read from a single sample in a study of regulatory T cells in long-lasting Graves disease. Time point of the sample: newly diagnosed GD, antithyroid drugs for less than 3 months. Preparation of the TCR library used RNA extracted from PBMCs. Sequencing libraries for TCR beta were prepared with iRepertoire HTBI primers and Arm-PCR of CDR3 regions. TCRdb reprocessed the multiplex PCR reads via MiXCR and lists one record per CDR3 protein. The sample has over 500,000 distinct CDR3 sequences, around 15% seen once. This sample also belongs to another study, concerning T cells in Graves' hyperthyroidism and ophthalmopathy.

The sample in question was peripheral blood mononuclear cells (PBMCs), obtained at new diagnosis, from a patient treated with antithyroid drugs. These receptors were taken from a man younger than 35 with Graves disease.

The CDR3 DNA reads TGTGCCAGCAGTTTATCTTACAGCGGGAGGGGGAATGAGCAGTTCTTC. Its protein is CASSLSYSGRGNEQFF. The chain couples TRBV27 to TRBJ2-1, with TRBD2 matching over 10 bases. Per germline, CDR1 MNHEY and CDR2 SMNVEV (reference sequence). CDR3 size: 16 residues. The ends lost 0 bases at V and 7 bases at J; junction bases unmatched: 6.

This clonotype was detected many times. The CDR3 DNA reads TGTGCCAGCAAGCCGGGACAGGGGAACACCGGGGAGCTGTTTTTT. It is translated as CASKPGQGNTGELFF. The V call is TRBV12-3 or TRBV12-4, the J call TRBJ2-2; 9 nucleotides agree with TRBD1. Losses at the gene ends were 7 bases for V and 1 base for J; bases not matched to a gene: 4. The CDR3 extends over 15 amino acids.

This chain joins TRBV5-4 and TRBJ1-6, with D unclear. This CDR3 spans 16 amino acids. The ends were cut back, 3 bases at V and 5 bases at J, with 15 bases in the middle. Germline V gene data show CDR1 as SGHNT and CDR2 as YYREEE (reference sequence). CDR3 bases: TGTGCCAGCAGCTCCGGACTGCCGGCCAATAATTCACCCCTCCACTTT. This sequence encodes CASSSGLPANNSPLHF.

The genes are TRBV30 and TRBJ2-5, with 7 positions matching TRBD2. This CDR3 region has 15 residues. The junction had 6 bases not matched to a gene; V was cut back by 0 bases and J by 2 bases. Germline CDR1 and CDR2: GTSNPN and SVGIG (reference sequence). CDR3: CAWSVGAGTQETQYF. As DNA, the CDR3 is TGTGCCTGGAGTGTTGGAGCGGGAACACAAGAGACCCAGTACTTC.

The gene calls are TRBV5-1 and TRBJ2-5; 8 nucleotides match TRBD2. After removal of 1 base from V and 0 bases from J, the junction contained 5 bases not matched to a gene. Germline loops: CDR1 SGHRS, CDR2 YFSETQ. There are 16 residues in the CDR3. CDR3 sequence: CASSLNSGKHQETQYF. CDR3 nucleotides: TGCGCCAGCAGCTTGAATAGCGGGAAACACCAAGAGACCCAGTACTTC.

The table lists this clonotype with many counts. This chain links TRBV5-1 with TRBJ2-3; 9 bases are a match to TRBD2. There are 15 residues in the CDR3. Germline values: CDR1 SGHRS, CDR2 YFSETQ. After removal of 2 bases from V and 2 bases from J, the junction contained 3 bases not matched to a gene. The CDR3 DNA reads as TGCGCCAGCAGCTTAGGGACTAGCTACACAGATACGCAGTATTTT. Translated, it gives CASSLGTSYTDTQYF.

At least ten counts were recorded for this clonotype. This rearrangement joins TRBV6-2 or TRBV6-3 to TRBJ2-7, with 10 bases aligning to TRBD2. Trimming took 0 bases from V and 4 from J; bases not matched to a gene: 6. Germline-derived CDR1 and CDR2 are MNHEY and SVGEGT. The CDR3 is made up of 16 amino acids. Here the CDR3 reads CASSYSASGSRYEQYF. The DNA for the CDR3 is TGTGCCAGCAGTTACTCGGCTAGCGGGAGTAGGTACGAGCAGTACTTC.

There are a few counts of this clonotype. The J gene is TRBJ2-3, the V gene TRBV13, with TRBD2 identical over 9 bases. The germline V gene has CDR1 PRHDT and CDR2 FYEKMQ (reference sequence). The CDR3 has 19 amino acids. V lost 3 bases and J lost 0; bases outside the gene matches: 13. CDR3 sequence (DNA): TGTGCCAGCAGCTTGTTACTGGCGGGAACTAGCGGGAGCACAGATACGCAGTATTTT. Translation gives CASSLLLAGTSGSTDTQYF.

This clonotype was counted only a few times. The chain employs TRBV2 and TRBJ1-2; 10 bases map to TRBD1. This CDR3 is built from 14 residues. Trimming at V came to 4 bases and at J to 5 bases, leaving 4 bases not matched to a gene. CDR1 is SNHLY, CDR2 FYNNEI, per germline. CDR3 DNA sequence: TGTGCCAGCAGTGGACAGGGGGCAGAGTATGGCTACACCTTC. Its translation is CASSGQGAEYGYTF.

The chain links TRBV9 to TRBJ2-3, with 7 bases aligning to TRBD2. The J call may be incorrect, as the DNA end agrees better with TRBJ2-1. This CDR3 is built from 15 residues. Germline V CDR1 and CDR2: SGDLS, YYNGEE. The CDR3 reads CASSVLAGVNNEQFF. The CDR3, as DNA: TGTGCCAGCAGCGTTCTCGCGGGAGTTAACAATGAGCAGTTCTTC.

This clonotype was detected many times. This sequence joins TRBV12-3 or TRBV12-4 and TRBJ1-2, with D possibly being TRBD1 (5 bases). The V and J ends lost 3 bases and 2 bases respectively, with 7 bases between them. CDR3 length: 13 residues. The CDR3 spells CASSFRENYGYTF. DNA for the CDR3: TGTGCCAGCAGTTTCAGGGAAAACTATGGCTACACCTTC.

This clonotype occurred many times. The rearrangement joins TRBV11-3 to TRBJ2-3; 10 bases line up with TRBD1. Trimming took 4 bases from V and 5 from J; bases not matched to a gene: 6. In germline, CDR1 is SGHNT, CDR2 YENEEA. The CDR3 is 15 amino acids. The CDR3: CASSSRGQGVDTQYF. The CDR3 DNA sequence: TGTGCCAGCAGCTCCCGCGGACAGGGGGTAGATACGCAGTATTTT.

This clonotype was detected only a few times. The chain links TRBV2 to TRBJ1-5; weak D call: TRBD1 (6 bases). Looked up from germline, CDR1 is SNHLY and CDR2 is FYNNEI. Between the trimmed V and J ends, which lost 3 bases and 5 bases, there was a span of 17 bases. This CDR3 comprises 16 residues. The CDR3 DNA is TGTGCCAGCAGTGACTGGGGAGGGGGGAAATATCAGCCCCAGCATTTT. Its translation: CASSDWGGGKYQPQHF.

The CDR3 nucleotides read TGTGCCAGCAGTCCCCTAGTGGGGGGCGGACACACCATATATTTT. The encoded protein is CASSPLVGGGHTIYF. V is TRBV28 and J is TRBJ1-3, with D perhaps TRBD1 (6 bases). V lost 5 bases to trimming and J lost 8 bases, with 19 bases between them. CDR1 MDHEN and CDR2 SYDVKM come from the germline V gene. The CDR3 is 15 residues long. Based on the CDR3 plus reference TRBV28 and TRBJ1-3, the full variable domain is DVKVTQSSRYLVKRTGEKVFLECVQDMDHENMFWYRQDPGLGLRLIYFSYDVKMKEKGDIPEGYSVSREKKERFSLILESASTNQTSMYLCASSPLVGGGHTIYFGEGSWLTVV.

V and J are TRBV28 and TRBJ2-1; tentatively, D is TRBD1 or TRBD2 (5 bases each). CDR3 length: 15 residues. Germline lookup yields CDR1 MDHEN and CDR2 SYDVKM. Trimming stripped 5 bases from V and 6 bases from J, with 17 bases between. The chain's CDR3 is CASSRITGTTNEQFF. The CDR3 DNA follows: TGTGCCAGCAGTCGTATCACCGGGACCACCAATGAGCAGTTCTTC.

This clonotype was recorded at least ten times. J is TRBJ1-2 and V is TRBV30; D is unclear. The CDR3 is made up of 12 amino acids. V was cut by 0 bases and J by 8 bases, with 10 bases left in between. Germline CDR1 reads GTSNPN; CDR2 reads SVGIG (reference sequence). CDR3 nucleotide sequence: TGTGCCTGGAGTGTAGGCTCCGTAGGCTACACCTTC. It translates to CAWSVGSVGYTF.

This clonotype was seen a few times. The chain employs TRBV6-1 and TRBJ1-1; 7 bases align to TRBD1. The length of the CDR3 is 12 residues. Trimming removed 5 bases from V and 7 bases from J; junction bases left unmatched: 4. Germline-derived CDR1 and CDR2 are MNHNS and SASEGT. CDR3 residues: CASSTGEGEAFF. The DNA of the CDR3 is TGTGCCAGCAGTACAGGGGAGGGTGAAGCTTTCTTT.

This clonotype was recorded many times. V gene TRBV6-1 combines with J gene TRBJ1-4; D remains ambiguous. The CDR3 loop spans 15 amino acids. Germline loops: CDR1 MNHNS, CDR2 SASEGT. V was pared by 5 bases and J by 1 base, with 11 bases between. CDR3 DNA: TGTGCCAGCAGTCGTCGGACGGAAACTAATGAAAAACTGTTTTTT. Amino acids: CASSRRTETNEKLFF.

This clonotype was seen repeatedly, ten times or more. The genes are TRBV6-5 and TRBJ2-7; no firm D call. CDR1 MNHEY and CDR2 SVGAGI come from the germline V gene. The CDR3 loop spans 19 amino acids. The V and J ends lost 2 bases and 2 bases respectively, with 25 bases between them. CDR3 amino acids: CASSYRTPASSATAYEQYF. CDR3 DNA sequence: TGTGCCAGCAGTTACCGAACGCCTGCGAGTTCCGCTACAGCCTACGAGCAGTACTTC.

Ten or more counts support this clonotype. The chain joins TRBV15 to TRBJ2-1; no reliable D call. Trimming shortened V by 5 bases and J by 5 bases, and 10 bases separated the two germline ends. The CDR3 loop spans 13 amino acids. The V gene's germline CDR1 is LNHNV and CDR2 YYDKDF (reference sequence). The CDR3 loop reads CATSPPPDNEQFF. The CDR3 DNA reads TGTGCCACCAGCCCGCCCCCTGACAATGAGCAGTTCTTC.

This clonotype was seen many times. The genes are TRBV27 and TRBJ2-3, with TRBD2 matching 8 bases. The CDR3 is 15 residues long. Germline trimming cut 8 bases from V and 2 bases from J; bases unmatched to any gene: 9. The germline V gene encodes CDR1 MNHEY and CDR2 SMNVEV (reference sequence). This chain's CDR3 is CASGKLADYTDTQYF. CDR3 coding DNA: TGTGCCAGCGGAAAACTAGCGGACTACACAGATACGCAGTATTTT.

This clonotype has just a few counts. V gene TRBV11-3 combines with J gene TRBJ2-1; 7 nucleotides agree with TRBD2. Germline values: CDR1 SGHNT, CDR2 YENEEA. After removal of 6 bases from V and 7 bases from J, the junction contained 21 bases not matched to a gene. CDR3 size: 18 residues. The CDR3 protein is CASSAWREKPPPWNEQFF. CDR3 DNA sequence: TGTGCCAGCAGTGCTTGGCGGGAGAAGCCACCCCCTTGGAATGAGCAGTTCTTC.

The gene calls are TRBV20-1 and TRBJ2-6; no definite D call. The CDR3 is 14 residues long. The germline gives CDR1 DFQATT, CDR2 SNEGSKA (reference sequence). The germline V and J ends were trimmed by 6 bases and 0 bases, with 9 bases remaining between them. CDR3 nucleotides: TGCAGTGCATTGGGGTTCTCTGGGGCCAACGTCCTGACTTTC. Residues: CSALGFSGANVLTF.

The rearrangement joins TRBV9 to TRBJ2-7, with 8 bases aligning to TRBD1. Germline V CDR1 and CDR2: SGDLS, YYNGEE. The CDR3 is 16 amino acids. J lost 1 base, V lost 0 bases, and 6 bases had no gene match. The CDR3 protein is CASSVGTGRDSYEQYF. DNA for the CDR3: TGTGCCAGCAGCGTAGGGACAGGGCGGGATTCCTACGAGCAGTACTTC.

The chain couples TRBV2 to TRBJ1-1, with no clear D. The CDR3 extends over 13 amino acids. With 7 bases removed from V and 3 bases from J, the gap between germline ends came to 12 bases. Germline CDR1 is SNHLY and CDR2 is FYNNEI. For the CDR3, the DNA is TGTGCCAGCACTATCTCACTGGACACTGAAGCTTTCTTT. It specifies CASTISLDTEAFF.

This clonotype was seen repeatedly, ten times or more. The chain employs TRBV12-3 or TRBV12-4 and TRBJ2-1; 9 bases are a match to TRBD2. Trimming cost V 5 bases and J 8 bases; bases outside gene matches: 10. The CDR3 runs to 15 residues. The CDR3 DNA reads as TGTGCCAGCAGTCACGGGGGTAGCGGGAGTCATGAGCAGTTCTTC. Its translation: CASSHGGSGSHEQFF.

The V call is TRBV13, the J call TRBJ1-3; D is possibly TRBD1 (5 bases). The CDR3 length is 15 residues. The germline gives CDR1 PRHDT, CDR2 FYEKMQ (reference sequence). V gave up 5 bases and J gave up 0 bases, with 11 bases separating them. CDR3 in DNA: TGTGCCAGCAGCCCGGGGGGGGTCTCTGGAAACACCATATATTTT. It codes for CASSPGGVSGNTIYF.

This clonotype was seen at least ten times. The rearrangement uses TRBV7-3 and TRBJ2-5; D may correspond to TRBD1 or TRBD2 (5 bases each). This CDR3 has 15 amino acids. The V gene lost 5 bases and the J gene lost 5 bases, with 18 bases spanning the gap. Germline V gene data show CDR1 as SGHTA and CDR2 as FQGTGA. The CDR3 spells CASSPTGTPGETQYF. The CDR3 DNA is TGTGCCAGCAGCCCAACCGGGACCCCCGGGGAGACCCAGTACTTC.